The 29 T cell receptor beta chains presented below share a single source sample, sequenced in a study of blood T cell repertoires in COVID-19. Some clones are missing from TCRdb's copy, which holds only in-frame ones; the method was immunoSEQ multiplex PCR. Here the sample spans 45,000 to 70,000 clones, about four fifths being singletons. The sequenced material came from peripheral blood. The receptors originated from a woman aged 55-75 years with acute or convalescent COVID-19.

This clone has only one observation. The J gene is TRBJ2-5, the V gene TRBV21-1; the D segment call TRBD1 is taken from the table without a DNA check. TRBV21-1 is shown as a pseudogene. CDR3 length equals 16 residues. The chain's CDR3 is CASSKRTDRAQETQYF. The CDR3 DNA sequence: TGTGCCAGCAGCAAACGAACGGACAGAGCCCAAGAGACCCAGTACTTC.

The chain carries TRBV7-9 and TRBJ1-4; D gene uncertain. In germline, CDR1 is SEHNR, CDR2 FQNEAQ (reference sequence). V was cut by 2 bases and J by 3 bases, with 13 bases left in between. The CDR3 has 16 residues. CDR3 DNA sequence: TGTGCCAGCAGCTTACCGTCTCGCAGGTCTAATGAAAAACTGTTTTTT. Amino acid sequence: CASSLPSRRSNEKLFF.

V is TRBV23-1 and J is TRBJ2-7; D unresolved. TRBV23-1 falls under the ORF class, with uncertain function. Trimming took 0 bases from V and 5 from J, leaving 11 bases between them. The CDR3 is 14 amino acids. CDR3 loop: CASSQSIHEDEQYF. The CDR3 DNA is TGCGCCAGCAGTCAATCGATTCACGAGGACGAGCAGTACTTC.

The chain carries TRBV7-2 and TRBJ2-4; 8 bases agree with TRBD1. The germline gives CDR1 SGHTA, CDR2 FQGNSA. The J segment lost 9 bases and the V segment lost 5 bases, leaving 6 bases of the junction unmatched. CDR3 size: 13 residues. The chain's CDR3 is CASSPTGVSIQYF. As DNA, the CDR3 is TGTGCCAGCAGCCCGACAGGGGTGAGCATTCAGTACTTC.

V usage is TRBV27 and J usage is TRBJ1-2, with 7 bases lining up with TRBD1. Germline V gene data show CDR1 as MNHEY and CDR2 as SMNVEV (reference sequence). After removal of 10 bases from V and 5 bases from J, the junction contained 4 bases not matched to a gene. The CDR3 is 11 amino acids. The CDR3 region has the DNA TGTGCCACGGAGGGGGCGTATGGCTACACCTTC. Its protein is CATEGAYGYTF.

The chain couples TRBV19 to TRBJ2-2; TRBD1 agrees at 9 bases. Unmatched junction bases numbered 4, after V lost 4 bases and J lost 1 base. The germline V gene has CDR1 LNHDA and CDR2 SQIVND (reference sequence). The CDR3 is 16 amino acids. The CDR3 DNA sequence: TGTGCCAGTAGTAACACAGGGGGCATGAACACCGGGGAGCTGTTTTTT. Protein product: CASSNTGGMNTGELFF.

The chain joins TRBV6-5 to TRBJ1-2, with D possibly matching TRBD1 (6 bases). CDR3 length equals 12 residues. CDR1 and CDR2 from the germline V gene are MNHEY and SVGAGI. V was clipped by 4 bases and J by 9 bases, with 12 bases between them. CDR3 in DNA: TGTGCCAGCAGTTTCCAGGGGCTAAGCTACACCTTC. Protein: CASSFQGLSYTF.

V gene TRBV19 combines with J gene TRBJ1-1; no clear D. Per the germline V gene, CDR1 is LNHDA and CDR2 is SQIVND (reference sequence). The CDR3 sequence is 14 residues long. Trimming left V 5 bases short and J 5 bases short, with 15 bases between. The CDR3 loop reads CASSSVPQWTEAFF. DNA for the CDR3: TGTGCCAGTAGTTCGGTTCCACAGTGGACTGAAGCTTTCTTT.

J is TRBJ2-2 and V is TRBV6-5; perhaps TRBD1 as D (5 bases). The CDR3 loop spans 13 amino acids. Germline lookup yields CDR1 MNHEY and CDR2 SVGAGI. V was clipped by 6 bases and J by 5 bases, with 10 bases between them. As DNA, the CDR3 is TGTGCCAGCAGGGCCTCAGGGACCGGGGAGCTGTTTTTT. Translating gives CASRASGTGELFF.

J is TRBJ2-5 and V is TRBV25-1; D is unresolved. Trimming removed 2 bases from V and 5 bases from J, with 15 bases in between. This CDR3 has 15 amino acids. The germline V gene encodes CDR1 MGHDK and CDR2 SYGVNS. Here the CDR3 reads CASSEIVFSRETQYF. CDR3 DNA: TGTGCCAGCAGTGAAATTGTGTTCTCACGGGAGACCCAGTACTTC. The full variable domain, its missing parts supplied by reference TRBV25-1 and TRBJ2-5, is EADIYQTPRYLVIGTGKKITLECSQTMGHDKMYWYQQDPGMELHLIHYSYGVNSTEKGDLSSESTVSRIRTEHFPLTLESARPSHTSQYLCASSEIVFSRETQYFGPGTRLLVL.

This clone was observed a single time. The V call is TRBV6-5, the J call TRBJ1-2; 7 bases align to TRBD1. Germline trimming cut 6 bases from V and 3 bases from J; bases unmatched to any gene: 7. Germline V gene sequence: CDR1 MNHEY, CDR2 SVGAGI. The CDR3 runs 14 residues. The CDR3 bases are TGTGCCAGCAGGGGGGACAGAAGTTACTATGGCTACACCTTC. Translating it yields CASRGDRSYYGYTF.

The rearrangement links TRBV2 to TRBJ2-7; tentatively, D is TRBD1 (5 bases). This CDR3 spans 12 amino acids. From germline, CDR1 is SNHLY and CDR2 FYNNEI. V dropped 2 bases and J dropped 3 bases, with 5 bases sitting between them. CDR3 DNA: TGTGCCAGCAGTGAACAGGGCTACGAGCAGTACTTC. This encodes CASSEQGYEQYF.

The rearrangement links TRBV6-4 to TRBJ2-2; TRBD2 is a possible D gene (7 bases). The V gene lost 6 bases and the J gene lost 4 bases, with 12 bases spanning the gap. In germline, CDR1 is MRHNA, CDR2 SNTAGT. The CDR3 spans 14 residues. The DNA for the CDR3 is TGTGCCAGCAGCCTCGGGGGGCCCACCGGGGAGCTGTTTTTT. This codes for CASSLGGPTGELFF.

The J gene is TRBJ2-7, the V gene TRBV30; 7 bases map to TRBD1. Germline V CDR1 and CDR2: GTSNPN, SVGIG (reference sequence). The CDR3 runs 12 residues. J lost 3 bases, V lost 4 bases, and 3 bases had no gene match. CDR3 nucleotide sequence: TGTGCCTGGAATGCAGGGGGCTACGAGCAGTACTTC. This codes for CAWNAGGYEQYF.

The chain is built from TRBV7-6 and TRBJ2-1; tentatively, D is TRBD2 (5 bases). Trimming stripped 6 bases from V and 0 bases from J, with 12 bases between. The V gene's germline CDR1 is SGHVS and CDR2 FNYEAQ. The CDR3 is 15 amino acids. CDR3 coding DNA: TGTGCCAGCAGTCCTCCGGGAAGCTCCTACAATGAGCAGTTCTTC. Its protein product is CASSPPGSSYNEQFF.

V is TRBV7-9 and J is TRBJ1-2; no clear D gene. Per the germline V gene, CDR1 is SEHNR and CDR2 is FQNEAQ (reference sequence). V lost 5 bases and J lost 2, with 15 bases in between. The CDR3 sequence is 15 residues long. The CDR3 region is CASSRLAATNYGYTF. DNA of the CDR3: TGTGCCAGCAGCCGGCTAGCGGCTACGAACTATGGCTACACCTTC.

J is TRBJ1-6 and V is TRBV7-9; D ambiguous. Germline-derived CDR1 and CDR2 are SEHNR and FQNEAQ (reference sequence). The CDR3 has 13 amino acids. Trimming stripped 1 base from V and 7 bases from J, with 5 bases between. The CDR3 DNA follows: TGTGCCAGCAGCTTAGACCAGAATTCACCCCTCCACTTT. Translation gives CASSLDQNSPLHF.

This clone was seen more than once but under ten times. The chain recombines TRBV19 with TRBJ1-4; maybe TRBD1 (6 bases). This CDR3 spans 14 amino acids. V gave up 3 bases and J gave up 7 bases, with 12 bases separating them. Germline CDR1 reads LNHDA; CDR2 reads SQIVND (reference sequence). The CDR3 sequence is CASSIGQGSEKLFF. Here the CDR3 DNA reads TGTGCCAGTAGTATTGGCCAGGGGAGTGAAAAACTGTTTTTT.

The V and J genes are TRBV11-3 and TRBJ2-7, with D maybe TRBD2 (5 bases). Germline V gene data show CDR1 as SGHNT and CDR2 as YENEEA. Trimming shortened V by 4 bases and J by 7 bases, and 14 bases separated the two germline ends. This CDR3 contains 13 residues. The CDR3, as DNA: TGTGCCAGCAGCTCCACCTCTTCGGGAGAGCAGTACTTC. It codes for CASSSTSSGEQYF.

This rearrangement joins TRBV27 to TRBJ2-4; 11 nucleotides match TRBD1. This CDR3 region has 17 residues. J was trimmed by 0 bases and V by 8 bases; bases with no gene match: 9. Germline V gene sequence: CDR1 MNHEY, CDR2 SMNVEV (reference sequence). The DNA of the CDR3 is TGTGCCAGCTCAGGACAGGGGGCGTATGTAGCCAAAAACATTCAGTACTTC. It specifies CASSGQGAYVAKNIQYF.

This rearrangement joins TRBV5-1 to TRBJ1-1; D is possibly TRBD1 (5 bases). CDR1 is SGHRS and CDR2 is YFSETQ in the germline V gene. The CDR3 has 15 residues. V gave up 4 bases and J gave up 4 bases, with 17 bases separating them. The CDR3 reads CASSDGDSGATEAFF. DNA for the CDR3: TGCGCCAGCAGCGATGGGGACTCCGGAGCCACTGAAGCTTTCTTT.

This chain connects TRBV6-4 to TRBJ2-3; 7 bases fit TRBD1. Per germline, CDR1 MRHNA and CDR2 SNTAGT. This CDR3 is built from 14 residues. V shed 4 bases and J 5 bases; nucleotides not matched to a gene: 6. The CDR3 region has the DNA TGTGCCAGCAGTGTTGAGGGGGCTGAAGATACGCAGTATTTT. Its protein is CASSVEGAEDTQYF.

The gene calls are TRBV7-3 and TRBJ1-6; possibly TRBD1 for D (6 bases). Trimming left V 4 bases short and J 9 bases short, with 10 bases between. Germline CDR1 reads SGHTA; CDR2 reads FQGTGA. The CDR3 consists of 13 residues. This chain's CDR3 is CASSSGTSSPLHF. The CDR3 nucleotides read TGTGCCAGCAGCTCGGGGACAAGTTCACCCCTCCACTTT.

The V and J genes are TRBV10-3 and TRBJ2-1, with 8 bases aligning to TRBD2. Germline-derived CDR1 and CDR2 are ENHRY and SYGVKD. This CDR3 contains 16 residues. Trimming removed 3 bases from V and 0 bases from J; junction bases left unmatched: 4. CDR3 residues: CAISDRGGSSYNEQFF. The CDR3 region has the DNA TGTGCCATCAGTGATCGGGGGGGAAGCTCCTACAATGAGCAGTTCTTC.

The CDR3 nucleotides are TGCGCCAGCAGCTTGGCCGGTGGGGACAGCAAGTCAGAGGTAGGGTCCTACAATGAGCAGTTCTTC. It codes for CASSLAGGDSKSEVGSYNEQFF. The chain employs TRBV5-1 and TRBJ2-1; 7 bases agree with TRBD1. Unmatched junction bases numbered 22, after V lost 0 bases and J lost 1 base. The CDR3 runs to 22 residues. Germline V CDR1 and CDR2: SGHRS, YFSETQ. The variable domain in full, completed from reference TRBV5-1 and TRBJ2-1, reads KAGVTQTPRYLIKTRGQQVTLSCSPISGHRSVSWYQQTPGQGLQFLFEYFSETQRNKGNFPGRFSGRQFSNSRSEMNVSTLELGDSALYLCASSLAGGDSKSEVGSYNEQFFGPGTRLTVL.

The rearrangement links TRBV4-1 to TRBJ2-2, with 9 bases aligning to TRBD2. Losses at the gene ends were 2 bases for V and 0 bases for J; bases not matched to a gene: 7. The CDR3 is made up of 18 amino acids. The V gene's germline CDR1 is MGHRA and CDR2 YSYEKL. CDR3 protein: CASSQFGGGAANTGELFF. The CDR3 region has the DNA TGCGCCAGCAGCCAATTTGGCGGGGGGGCCGCGAACACCGGGGAGCTGTTTTTT.

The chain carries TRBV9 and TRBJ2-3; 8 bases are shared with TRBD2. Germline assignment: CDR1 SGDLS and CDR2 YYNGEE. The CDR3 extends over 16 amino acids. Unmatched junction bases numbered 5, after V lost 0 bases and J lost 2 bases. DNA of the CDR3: TGTGCCAGCAGCGTAGCGGGGGGGGGATCCACAGATACGCAGTATTTT. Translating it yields CASSVAGGGSTDTQYF.

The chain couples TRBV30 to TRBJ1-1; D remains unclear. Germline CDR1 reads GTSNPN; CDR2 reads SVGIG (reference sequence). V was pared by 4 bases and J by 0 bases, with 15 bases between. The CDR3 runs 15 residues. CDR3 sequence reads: CAWTSWETVNTEAFF. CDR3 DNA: TGTGCCTGGACCTCGTGGGAGACCGTGAACACTGAAGCTTTCTTT.

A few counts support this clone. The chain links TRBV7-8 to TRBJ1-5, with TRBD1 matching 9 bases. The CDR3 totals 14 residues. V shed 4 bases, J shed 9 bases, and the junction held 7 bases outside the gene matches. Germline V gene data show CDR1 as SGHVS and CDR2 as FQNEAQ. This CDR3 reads CASSSAGQGSPQHF. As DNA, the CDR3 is TGTGCCAGCAGCTCGGCGGGACAGGGTTCGCCCCAGCATTTT.